The 30 T cell receptor beta chains in this list originate from one sample, sequenced in a study of beta chain features in type 1 diabetes. The entirety of the isolated RNA underwent reverse transcription, so expressed TCRB transcripts were sequenced. Using immunoSEQ multiplex PCR, the repertoire was profiled, and TCRdb retains in-frame clones only, with some absent. The table records around 320,000 clones, 13% to 15% of them present only once. Sequencing was performed on central memory CD4+ T cells from blood. These receptor sequences come from a young man in good health.

This clone was recorded at least ten times. The V call is TRBV5-4, the J call TRBJ2-2, with D possibly TRBD1 on 5 matching bases. Germline lookup yields CDR1 SGHNT and CDR2 YYREEE (reference sequence). Trimming shortened V by 4 bases and J by 2 bases, and 9 bases separated the two germline ends. The CDR3 totals 14 residues. For the CDR3, the DNA is TGTGCCAGCAGCGGAGACAGAAACACCGGGGAGCTGTTTTTT. Translating it yields CASSGDRNTGELFF.

This clone was recorded many times. CDR3 sequence reads: CASLTPGHNEQFF. CDR3 bases: TGTGCCAGCTTGACCCCCGGGCACAATGAGCAGTTCTTC. V gene TRBV21-1 combines with J gene TRBJ2-1. TRBV21-1 is a pseudogene locus. The CDR3 totals 13 residues.

The rearrangement uses TRBV15 and TRBJ2-5; TRBD2 is a possible D gene (6 bases). There are 16 residues in the CDR3. CDR1 LNHNV and CDR2 YYDKDF come from the germline V gene (reference sequence). V was shortened by 0 bases and J by 5 bases, with 16 bases between the two germline ends. The CDR3 nucleotides are TGTGCCACCAGCAGAGATTTACGGGTCGCGGGGGAGACCCAGTACTTC. Translated, it gives CATSRDLRVAGETQYF. Full variable domain (missing parts from reference TRBV15 and TRBJ2-5): DAMVIQNPRYQVTQFGKPVTLSCSQTLNHNVMYWYQQKSSQAPKLLFHYYDKDFNNEADTPDNFQSRRPNTSFCFLDIRSPGLGDTAMYLCATSRDLRVAGETQYFGPGTRLLVL.

The J gene is TRBJ1-2, the V gene TRBV7-2; a weak D match, TRBD1 (5 bases). The CDR3 has 15 amino acids. Trimming removed 5 bases from V and 3 bases from J, with 16 bases in between. Per the germline V gene, CDR1 is SGHTA and CDR2 is FQGNSA. The chain's CDR3 is CASSRAGRGDYGYTF. In nucleotides, the CDR3 is TGTGCCAGCAGCAGAGCAGGGCGGGGAGACTATGGCTACACCTTC.

In this sample, this clone turned up many times. This rearrangement joins TRBV10-2 to TRBJ1-5; D ambiguous. CDR3 size: 12 residues. Germline assignment: CDR1 WSHSY and CDR2 SAAADI. Trimming stripped 3 bases from V and 7 bases from J, with 7 bases between. This CDR3 reads CASSDSLQPQHF. Here the CDR3 DNA reads TGCGCCAGCAGTGACAGCCTACAGCCCCAGCATTTT.

This clone was picked up a small number of times. This chain links TRBV7-3 with TRBJ2-2; 12 nucleotides align to TRBD2. Germline V gene data show CDR1 as SGHTA and CDR2 as FQGTGA. The junction had 5 bases not matched to a gene; V was cut back by 5 bases and J by 1 base. CDR3 length equals 17 residues. CDR3 loop: CASSPKGLAGNTGELFF. The DNA for the CDR3 is TGTGCCAGCAGCCCGAAGGGACTAGCGGGGAACACCGGGGAGCTGTTTTTT.

The chain recombines TRBV19 with TRBJ2-7; 7 bases map to TRBD1. After removal of 2 bases from V and 5 bases from J, the junction contained 12 bases not matched to a gene. CDR3 length: 16 residues. CDR1 is LNHDA, CDR2 SQIVND, per germline (reference sequence). CDR3 sequence reads: CASSIPLDRAPDEQYV. CDR3 nucleotides: TGTGCCAGTAGTATACCCCTAGACAGGGCGCCAGACGAGCAGTACGTC.

The J gene is TRBJ1-1, the V gene TRBV4-1; no clear D gene. The V end lost 4 bases, the J end lost 1 base, and 10 bases lay between the germline ends. Germline CDR1 and CDR2: MGHRA and YSYEKL. CDR3 length: 14 residues. CDR3 loop: CASSPSTANTEAFF. CDR3 nucleotide sequence: TGCGCCAGCAGCCCCTCGACCGCGAACACTGAAGCTTTCTTT.

Only a few counts were recorded for this clone. The chain couples TRBV11-2 to TRBJ2-7; TRBD2 matches at 8 bases. In germline, CDR1 is SGHAT, CDR2 FQNNGV. The CDR3 contains 14 residues. V gave up 1 base and J gave up 6 bases; unmatched junction bases: 5. This chain's CDR3 is CASSLGGGGREQYF. The CDR3 nucleotides are TGTGCCAGCAGCTTAGGTGGCGGGGGGCGCGAGCAGTACTTC. Full variable domain (outside the CDR3, taken from reference TRBV11-2 and TRBJ2-7): EAGVAQSPRYKIIEKRQSVAFWCNPISGHATLYWYQQILGQGPKLLIQFQNNGVVDDSQLPKDRFSAERLKGVDSTLKIQPAKLEDSAVYLCASSLGGGGREQYFGPGTRLTVT.

This clone came up a few times. This rearrangement joins TRBV7-6 to TRBJ2-5; D might be TRBD1 (6 bases). The V gene lost 5 bases and the J gene lost 0 bases, with 10 bases spanning the gap. This CDR3 is built from 14 residues. Germline lookup yields CDR1 SGHVS and CDR2 FNYEAQ. The CDR3 is CASSATGNQETQYF. The CDR3 DNA reads as TGTGCCAGCAGCGCTACAGGGAACCAAGAGACCCAGTACTTC. Looking up the rest from reference TRBV7-6 and TRBJ2-5 gives the full variable domain: GAGVSQSPRYKVTKRGQDVALRCDPISGHVSLYWYRQALGQGPEFLTYFNYEAQQDKSGLPNDRFSAERPEGSISTLTIQRTEQRDSAMYRCASSATGNQETQYFGPGTRLLVL.

This clone was seen more than once but under ten times. This chain's CDR3 is CASSPFQGDGVAFF. In nucleotides, the CDR3 is TGTGCCAGCAGCCCCTTTCAGGGGGATGGTGTGGCTTTCTTT. The rearrangement links TRBV5-5 to TRBJ1-1; 7 bases fit TRBD1. This CDR3 region has 14 residues. Unmatched junction bases numbered 14, after V lost 4 bases and J lost 11 bases. CDR1 is SGHKS, CDR2 YYEKEE, per germline (reference sequence).

The chain uses TRBV5-8 and TRBJ2-7; 7 positions agree with TRBD2. Germline trimming cut 2 bases from V and 9 bases from J; bases unmatched to any gene: 14. The CDR3 consists of 15 residues. Germline V CDR1 and CDR2: SGHTS, YDEGEE. Here the CDR3 DNA reads TGTGCCAGCAGCTTCCACACTAGCGCATCCCCGGGGCAGTACGTC. The encoded protein is CASSFHTSASPGQYV.

This clone was seen a few times. This chain joins TRBV7-2 and TRBJ2-2; 11 positions agree with TRBD2. This CDR3 region has 14 residues. The V and J ends lost 5 bases and 8 bases, in that order; junction bases with no gene match: 4. CDR1 and CDR2 from the germline V gene are SGHTA and FQGNSA. The CDR3 reads CASSILAGGGELFF. CDR3 bases: TGTGCCAGCAGCATCCTAGCGGGAGGAGGGGAGCTGTTTTTT.

This clone occurred a few times. The genes are TRBV7-2 and TRBJ2-7; D perhaps matches TRBD2 (7 bases). Trimming removed 0 bases at V and 3 bases at J, with 12 bases between. The CDR3 is made up of 15 amino acids. In germline, CDR1 is SGHTA, CDR2 FQGNSA. This CDR3 reads CASSLAGGQNYEQYF. The CDR3 coding sequence is TGTGCCAGCAGCTTAGCGGGGGGGCAAAACTACGAGCAGTACTTC. The entire variable domain, with the rest obtained from reference TRBV7-2 and TRBJ2-7, is as follows: GAGVSQSPSNKVTEKGKDVELRCDPISGHTALYWYRQSLGQGLEFLIYFQGNSAPDKSGLPSDRFSAERTGGSVSTLTIQRTQQEDSAVYLCASSLAGGQNYEQYFGPGTRLTVT.

The V gene is TRBV11-3, the J gene TRBJ2-2; 12 positions agree with TRBD2. Germline CDR1 reads SGHNT; CDR2 reads YENEEA. The CDR3 spans 16 residues. V dropped 7 bases and J dropped 6; count of bases not matched to a gene: 9. CDR3 bases: TGTGCCAGCATCAACAGACTAGCGGGAGTGGCCGGGGAGCTGTTTTTT. This gives the protein CASINRLAGVAGELFF.

J is TRBJ1-2 and V is TRBV11-3; no clear D gene. Looked up from germline, CDR1 is SGHNT and CDR2 is YENEEA. The CDR3 is 14 residues long. The V gene lost 5 bases and the J gene lost 4 bases, with 14 bases spanning the gap. CDR3: CASSPPVAAYGYTF. The CDR3 nucleotides read TGTGCCAGCAGCCCCCCGGTCGCCGCCTATGGCTACACCTTC. The whole variable domain, filled in from reference TRBV11-3 and TRBJ1-2, reads EAGVVQSPRYKIIEKKQPVAFWCNPISGHNTLYWYLQNLGQGPELLIRYENEEAVDDSQLPKDRFSAERLKGVDSTLKIQPAELGDSAVYLCASSPPVAAYGYTFGSGTRLTVV.

The sample holds a few counts of this clone. The junction shows a germline mismatch at one end, possibly a read error. The rearrangement links TRBV5-3 to TRBJ2-6; D is undetermined. TRBV5-3 is reported as an ORF; its role is uncertain. This CDR3 region has 15 residues. CDR3 in amino acids: CASSLRSSGANVLTF. CDR3 sequence (DNA): TGTGCCAGCAGCTTGAGGAGCTCTGGGGCCAACGTCCTGACTTTC.

The chain uses TRBV19 and TRBJ2-1, with 11 positions matching TRBD2. Germline V gives CDR1 LNHDA, CDR2 SQIVND (reference sequence). Unmatched junction bases numbered 6, after V lost 5 bases and J lost 9 bases. This CDR3 is built from 14 residues. CDR3 residues: CASSLAGGRLEQFF. The CDR3, as DNA: TGTGCCAGTAGTCTAGCGGGAGGAAGGCTTGAGCAGTTCTTC.

This clone was seen at least ten times. The V and J genes are TRBV14 and TRBJ2-7; no clear D gene. With 0 bases removed from V and 4 bases from J, the gap between germline ends came to 7 bases. There are 13 residues in the CDR3. Germline lookup yields CDR1 SGHDN and CDR2 FVKESK. The CDR3 sequence: CASSQDLFYEQYF. CDR3 sequence (DNA): TGTGCCAGCAGCCAAGATCTCTTTTACGAGCAGTACTTC.

In its sample, this clone was seen many times. V gene TRBV7-2 combines with J gene TRBJ1-2; D gene ambiguous. This CDR3 contains 14 residues. V was pared by 2 bases and J by 8 bases, with 15 bases between. Per the germline V gene, CDR1 is SGHTA and CDR2 is FQGNSA. DNA for the CDR3: TGTGCCAGCAGCTTAAGGTCACGGGCCTCCGGCTACACCTTC. It specifies CASSLRSRASGYTF.

This clone was detected only a few times. The chain joins TRBV11-2 to TRBJ2-1, with unresolved D. CDR3 length: 14 amino acids. Germline values: CDR1 SGHAT, CDR2 FQNNGV. Trimming took off 5 bases at V and 0 bases at J, with 8 bases between the two ends. CDR3 loop: CASSARPSYNEQFF. DNA of the CDR3: TGTGCCAGCAGCGCTAGACCCTCCTACAATGAGCAGTTCTTC.

This clone was seen a handful of times. The J gene is TRBJ2-1, the V gene TRBV11-3; TRBD2 matches 9 bases. The length of the CDR3 is 16 residues. Germline values: CDR1 SGHNT, CDR2 YENEEA. The J segment lost 6 bases and the V segment lost 1 base, leaving 7 bases of the junction unmatched. The CDR3 nucleotides are TGTGCCAGCAGCTTAGGGGGGACTAGCCCTGCCAATGAGCAGTTCTTC. Residues: CASSLGGTSPANEQFF. Combining the CDR3 with reference TRBV11-3 and TRBJ2-1 gives the whole variable domain EAGVVQSPRYKIIEKKQPVAFWCNPISGHNTLYWYLQNLGQGPELLIRYENEEAVDDSQLPKDRFSAERLKGVDSTLKIQPAELGDSAVYLCASSLGGTSPANEQFFGPGTRLTVL.

This clone was observed a few times. J is TRBJ2-3 and V is TRBV27; D remains ambiguous. V lost 7 bases and J lost 0, with 11 bases in between. Germline CDR1 MNHEY, CDR2 SMNVEV (reference sequence). The length of the CDR3 is 14 residues. CDR3 loop: CASTARQSTDTQYF. The CDR3 DNA follows: TGTGCCAGCACCGCTAGACAAAGCACAGATACGCAGTATTTT.

This chain joins TRBV9 and TRBJ1-3; D ambiguous. This CDR3 contains 14 residues. Trimming pared 0 bases from V and 1 base from J, leaving 5 bases between. Per the germline V gene, CDR1 is SGDLS and CDR2 is YYNGEE. The CDR3 is CASSVEGSGNTIYF. CDR3 coding DNA: TGTGCCAGCAGCGTAGAGGGATCTGGAAACACCATATATTTT.

This clone occurred a few times. J is TRBJ2-3 and V is TRBV27, with 10 bases aligning to TRBD2. This CDR3 is built from 17 residues. The V segment lost 0 bases and the J segment 5 bases; nucleotides outside the gene matches: 8. Germline CDR1 is MNHEY and CDR2 is SMNVEV (reference sequence). CDR3 sequence: CASSLSVAGGWIDTQYF. DNA of the CDR3: TGTGCCAGCAGTTTATCGGTAGCGGGAGGATGGATAGATACGCAGTATTTT.

On this clone itself: Other DNA sequences in this sample translate to the same CDR3. The chain links TRBV9 to TRBJ2-3; 7 positions agree with TRBD2. The V and J ends lost 4 bases and 0 bases, in that order; junction bases with no gene match: 5. CDR3 length equals 15 residues. The germline gives CDR1 SGDLS, CDR2 YYNGEE. This CDR3 is CASSPSGVSTDTQYF. Written as DNA, the CDR3 is TGTGCCAGCAGCCCCAGCGGGGTTAGCACAGATACGCAGTATTTT.

This clone was seen at least ten times. CDR3 bases: TGTGCCAGTAGTATAGTTAGCGGGAGGCTCTCCTACAATGAGCAGTTCTTC. This translates into CASSIVSGRLSYNEQFF. V usage is TRBV19 and J usage is TRBJ2-1, with 10 bases matching TRBD2. With V trimmed by 1 base and J by 0 bases, 3 bases remained unmatched. Germline V gene data show CDR1 as LNHDA and CDR2 as SQIVND (reference sequence). The CDR3 totals 17 residues.

A few counts support this clone. The V gene is TRBV27, the J gene TRBJ2-1; no definite D call. V gave up 7 bases and J gave up 3 bases, with 4 bases separating them. Looked up from germline, CDR1 is MNHEY and CDR2 is SMNVEV (reference sequence). The length of the CDR3 is 11 residues. The CDR3 sequence: CASMYYNEQFF. The DNA of the CDR3 is TGTGCCAGCATGTACTACAATGAGCAGTTCTTC.

J is TRBJ2-5 and V is TRBV9; D not resolved. This CDR3 has 13 amino acids. Germline lookup yields CDR1 SGDLS and CDR2 YYNGEE. Trimming pared 3 bases from V and 5 bases from J, leaving 11 bases between. CDR3 nucleotides: TGTGCCAGCAGCGGAGGTGTGGCGGAGACCCAGTACTTC. Translating gives CASSGGVAETQYF.

This clone has just a few counts. This sequence joins TRBV18 and TRBJ2-1; 11 bases map to TRBD1. V trimming: 6 bases; J trimming: 6 bases; junction bases outside the gene matches: 4. Per germline, CDR1 KGHSH and CDR2 LQKENI. The CDR3 totals 14 residues. The DNA of the CDR3 is TGTGCCAGCTCTAGCGGGACAGGGGGCAATGAGCAGTTCTTC. Translation gives CASSSGTGGNEQFF.